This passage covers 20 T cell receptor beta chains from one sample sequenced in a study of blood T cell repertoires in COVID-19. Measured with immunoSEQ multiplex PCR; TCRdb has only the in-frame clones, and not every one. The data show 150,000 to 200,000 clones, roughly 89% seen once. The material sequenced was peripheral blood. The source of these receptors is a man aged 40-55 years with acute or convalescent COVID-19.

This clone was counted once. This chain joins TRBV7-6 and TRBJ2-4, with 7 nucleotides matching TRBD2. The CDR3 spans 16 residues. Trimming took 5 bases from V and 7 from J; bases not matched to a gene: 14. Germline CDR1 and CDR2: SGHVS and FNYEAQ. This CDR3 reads CASSPEPRGEKNIQYF. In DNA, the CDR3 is TGTGCCAGCAGCCCCGAACCCCGGGGGGAGAAGAACATTCAGTACTTC. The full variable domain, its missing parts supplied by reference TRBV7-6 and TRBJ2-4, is GAGVSQSPRYKVTKRGQDVALRCDPISGHVSLYWYRQALGQGPEFLTYFNYEAQQDKSGLPNDRFSAERPEGSISTLTIQRTEQRDSAMYRCASSPEPRGEKNIQYFGAGTRLSVL.

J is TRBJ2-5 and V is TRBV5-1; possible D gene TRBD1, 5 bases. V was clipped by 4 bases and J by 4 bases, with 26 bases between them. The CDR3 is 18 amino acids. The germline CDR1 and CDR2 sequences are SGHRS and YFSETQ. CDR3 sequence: CASSPGAPNRFEAETQYF. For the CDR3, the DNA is TGCGCCAGCAGCCCCGGTGCCCCCAACAGGTTTGAAGCAGAGACCCAGTACTTC.

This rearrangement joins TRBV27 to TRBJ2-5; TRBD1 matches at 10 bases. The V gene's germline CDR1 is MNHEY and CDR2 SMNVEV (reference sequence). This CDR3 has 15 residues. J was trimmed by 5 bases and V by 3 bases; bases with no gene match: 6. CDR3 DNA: TGTGCCAGCAGTTTCGGTAGGACAGGGGGGGAGACCCAGTACTTC. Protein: CASSFGRTGGETQYF.

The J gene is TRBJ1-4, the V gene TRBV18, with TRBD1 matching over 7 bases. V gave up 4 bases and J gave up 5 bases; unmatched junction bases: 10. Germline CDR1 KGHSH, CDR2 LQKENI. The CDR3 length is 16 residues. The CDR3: CASSLNTQGLNEKLFF. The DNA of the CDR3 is TGTGCCAGCTCACTCAACACACAGGGGTTAAATGAAAAACTGTTTTTT.

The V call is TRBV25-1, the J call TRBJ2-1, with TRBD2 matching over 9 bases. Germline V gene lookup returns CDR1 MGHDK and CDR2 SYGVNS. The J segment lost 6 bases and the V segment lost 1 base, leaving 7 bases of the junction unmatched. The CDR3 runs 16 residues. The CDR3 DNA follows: TGTGCCAGCAGTGAATTCTTTGCGGGGGGGCGCAATGAGCAGTTCTTC. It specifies CASSEFFAGGRNEQFF.

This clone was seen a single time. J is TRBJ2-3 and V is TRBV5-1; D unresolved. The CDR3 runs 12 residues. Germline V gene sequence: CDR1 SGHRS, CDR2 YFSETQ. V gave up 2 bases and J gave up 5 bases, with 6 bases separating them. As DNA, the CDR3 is TGCGCCAGCAGCTTCTTCGGAGATACGCAGTATTTT. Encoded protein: CASSFFGDTQYF.

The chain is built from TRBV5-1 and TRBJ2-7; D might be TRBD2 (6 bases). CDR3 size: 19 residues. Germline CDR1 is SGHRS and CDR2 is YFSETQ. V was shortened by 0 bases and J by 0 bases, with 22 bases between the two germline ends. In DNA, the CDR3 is TGCGCCAGCAGCTTGGACCCCCCTTGGGGGACTTCGAGCTCCTACGAGCAGTACTTC. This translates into CASSLDPPWGTSSSYEQYF.

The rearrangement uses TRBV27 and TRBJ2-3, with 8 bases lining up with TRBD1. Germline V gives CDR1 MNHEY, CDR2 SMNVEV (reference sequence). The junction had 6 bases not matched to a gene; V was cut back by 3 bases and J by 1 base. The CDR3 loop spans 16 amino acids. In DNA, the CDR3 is TGTGCCAGCAGTTTCCAGGGGGCGACGGGCACAGATACGCAGTATTTT. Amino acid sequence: CASSFQGATGTDTQYF.

CDR3 sequence: CASSLVSRSTGAPGRHNEQFF. CDR3 nucleotides: TGTGCCAGCAGCCTGGTTAGCCGTTCGACAGGGGCACCCGGGCGGCACAATGAGCAGTTCTTC. V and J are TRBV7-6 and TRBJ2-1; 8 bases map to TRBD1. The CDR3 spans 21 residues. V lost 5 bases and J lost 5; bases outside the gene matches: 26. Germline loops: CDR1 SGHVS, CDR2 FNYEAQ.

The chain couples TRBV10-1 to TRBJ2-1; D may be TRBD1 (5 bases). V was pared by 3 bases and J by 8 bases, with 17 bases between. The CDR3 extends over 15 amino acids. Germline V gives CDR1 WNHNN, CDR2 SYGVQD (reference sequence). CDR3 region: CASSDRGASMDEQFF. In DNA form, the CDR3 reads TGCGCCAGCAGTGATCGTGGGGCCTCAATGGATGAGCAGTTCTTC.

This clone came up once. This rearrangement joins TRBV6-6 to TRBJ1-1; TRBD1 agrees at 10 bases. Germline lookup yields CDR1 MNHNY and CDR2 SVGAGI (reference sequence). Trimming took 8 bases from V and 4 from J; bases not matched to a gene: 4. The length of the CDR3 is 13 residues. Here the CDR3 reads CASGDRGGTEAFF. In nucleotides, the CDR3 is TGTGCCAGCGGGGACAGGGGAGGCACTGAAGCTTTCTTT.

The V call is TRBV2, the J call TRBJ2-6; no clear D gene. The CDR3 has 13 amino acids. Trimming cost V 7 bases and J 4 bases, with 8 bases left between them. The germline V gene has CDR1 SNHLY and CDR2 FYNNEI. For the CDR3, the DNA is TGTGCCAGCATTCGGTCCGGGGCCAACGTCCTGACTTTC. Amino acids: CASIRSGANVLTF.

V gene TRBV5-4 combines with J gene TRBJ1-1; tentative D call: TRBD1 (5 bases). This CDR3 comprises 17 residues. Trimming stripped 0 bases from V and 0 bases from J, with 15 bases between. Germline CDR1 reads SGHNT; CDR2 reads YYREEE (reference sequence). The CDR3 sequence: CASSLGAFRAVNTEAFF. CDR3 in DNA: TGTGCCAGCAGCTTGGGCGCTTTCAGGGCAGTGAACACTGAAGCTTTCTTT.

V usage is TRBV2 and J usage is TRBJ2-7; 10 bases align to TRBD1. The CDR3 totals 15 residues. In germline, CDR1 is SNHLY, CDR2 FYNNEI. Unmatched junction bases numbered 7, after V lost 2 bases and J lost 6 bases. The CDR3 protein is CASSEFGTGVSEQYF. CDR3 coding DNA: TGTGCCAGCAGTGAATTCGGGACAGGGGTTAGCGAGCAGTACTTC.

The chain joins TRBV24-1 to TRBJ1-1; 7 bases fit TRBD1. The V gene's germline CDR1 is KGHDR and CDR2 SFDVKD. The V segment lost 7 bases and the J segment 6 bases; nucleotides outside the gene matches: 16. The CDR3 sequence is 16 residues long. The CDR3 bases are TGTGCCACCAGCCCGGGACAGACACCTTCCTGCCCTGAAGCTTTCTTT. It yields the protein CATSPGQTPSCPEAFF.

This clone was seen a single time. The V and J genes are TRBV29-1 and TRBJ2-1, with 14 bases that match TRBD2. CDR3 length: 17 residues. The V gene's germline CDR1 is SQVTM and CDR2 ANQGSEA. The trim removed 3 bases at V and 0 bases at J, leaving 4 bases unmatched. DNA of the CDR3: TGCAGCGTTGAGGGACTAGCGGGGGCCTACTCCTACAATGAGCAGTTCTTC. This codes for CSVEGLAGAYSYNEQFF.

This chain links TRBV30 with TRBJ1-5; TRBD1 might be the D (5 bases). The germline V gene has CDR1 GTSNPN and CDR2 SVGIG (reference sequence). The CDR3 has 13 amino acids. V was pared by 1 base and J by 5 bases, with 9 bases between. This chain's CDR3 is CAWSEGVDQPQHF. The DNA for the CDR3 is TGTGCCTGGAGTGAAGGGGTCGATCAGCCCCAGCATTTT.

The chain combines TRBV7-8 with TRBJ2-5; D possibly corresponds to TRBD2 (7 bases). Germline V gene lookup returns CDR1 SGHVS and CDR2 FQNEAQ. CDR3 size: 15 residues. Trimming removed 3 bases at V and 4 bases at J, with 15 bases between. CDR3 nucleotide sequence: TGTGCCAGCAGCTTTATGCGGGGGCCGGGAGAGACCCAGTACTTC. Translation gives CASSFMRGPGETQYF. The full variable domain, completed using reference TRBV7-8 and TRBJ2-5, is GAGVSQSPRYKVAKRGQDVALRCDPISGHVSLFWYQQALGQGPEFLTYFQNEAQLDKSGLPSDRFFAERPEGSVSTLKIQRTQQEDSAVYLCASSFMRGPGETQYFGPGTRLLVL.

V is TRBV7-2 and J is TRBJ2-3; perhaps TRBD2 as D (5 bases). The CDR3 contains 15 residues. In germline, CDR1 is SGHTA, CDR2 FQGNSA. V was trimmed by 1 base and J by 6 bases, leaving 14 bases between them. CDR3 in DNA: TGTGCCAGCAGCTTAGGCGGCCGGAGGAGGGATACGCAGTATTTT. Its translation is CASSLGGRRRDTQYF.

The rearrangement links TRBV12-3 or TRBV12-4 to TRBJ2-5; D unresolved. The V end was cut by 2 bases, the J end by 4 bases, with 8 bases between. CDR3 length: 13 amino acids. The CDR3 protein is CASSLKRSETQYF. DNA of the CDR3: TGTGCCAGCAGTTTAAAGCGCTCAGAGACCCAGTACTTC.